These 19 T cell receptor beta chains share one sample of origin, sequenced in a study of identical twins. TCRdb re-called the 5' RACE reads with MiXCR, one entry per CDR3 protein. The sample holds hundreds of thousands of distinct CDR3 sequences, around 12% seen once. This same sample was also part of a study on yellow fever vaccine responses in identical twins.

The sample consisted of PBMCs. These receptors originate from a woman aged 18-35 years in good health.

In DNA, the CDR3 is TGCAGTGCTAGGGAGCTTGTGGGGCGAAACATTCAGTACTTC. Translation gives CSARELVGRNIQYF. This rearrangement joins TRBV20-1 to TRBJ2-4; possibly TRBD1 for D (5 bases). V gave up 3 bases and J gave up 6 bases, with 15 bases separating them. The CDR3 covers 14 residues. Germline V lookup: CDR1 DFQATT, CDR2 SNEGSKA (reference sequence).

This clonotype was recorded once. The junction shows a germline mismatch at one end, possibly a read error. This chain connects TRBV6-5 to TRBJ2-1; D is unclear. This CDR3 region has 18 residues. Germline CDR1 MNHEY, CDR2 SVGAGI. The CDR3 DNA is TGTGCCAACAGTTTATATCCCCCCGACCAGAATGTTTGGAATGAGCAGTTCTTC. This translates into CANSLYPPDQNVWNEQFF.

V gene TRBV28 combines with J gene TRBJ2-1; D may be TRBD2 (5 bases). The length of the CDR3 is 13 residues. Germline CDR1 is MDHEN and CDR2 is SYDVKM. V lost 8 bases and J 6 bases, leaving 14 bases between the germline ends. The CDR3 bases are TGTGCCAGCGCGGGTGGGGTCGGCAATGAGCAGTTCTTC. Translating gives CASAGGVGNEQFF.

The chain recombines TRBV12-3 or TRBV12-4 with TRBJ2-2; tentatively, D is TRBD1 (6 bases). Deletions cut 5 bases from V and 0 bases from J, with 16 bases between. CDR3 length: 17 amino acids. The CDR3 DNA is TGTGCCAGCAGTAGGCTAGAACAGGGAACGAACACCGGGGAGCTGTTTTTT. The encoded protein is CASSRLEQGTNTGELFF.

This clonotype has just a few counts. The J gene is TRBJ2-1, the V gene TRBV2; 14 nucleotides line up with TRBD2. The CDR3 covers 14 residues. The trim removed 6 bases at V and 15 bases at J, leaving 10 bases unmatched. Germline CDR1 and CDR2: SNHLY and FYNNEI. The CDR3 DNA reads as TGTGCCAGCAGAGCTGGACTAGCGGGGGGCCAGGTGTTCTTC. It translates to CASRAGLAGGQVFF.

There are a few counts of this clonotype. The chain carries TRBV20-1 and TRBJ2-3; D might be TRBD1 (5 bases). The CDR3 has 15 residues. CDR1 DFQATT and CDR2 SNEGSKA come from the germline V gene (reference sequence). V was clipped by 3 bases and J by 2 bases, with 15 bases between them. CDR3 region: CSASPLGVPTDTQYF. CDR3 coding DNA: TGCAGTGCTAGCCCGCTAGGGGTACCCACAGATACGCAGTATTTT.

This clonotype was counted at least ten times. The junction departs from germline at one end; a sequencing error may be responsible. The V gene is TRBV12-3 or TRBV12-4, the J gene TRBJ2-1; 8 bases are shared with TRBD2. This CDR3 contains 14 residues. Here the CDR3 DNA reads TGTGCCAGCAGCATAGCGGGAACTAACAATGAGCAGTTCTTT. Protein product: CASSIAGTNNEQFF.

This clonotype was picked up a small number of times. The V call is TRBV2, the J call TRBJ2-1; 7 bases match TRBD2. This CDR3 region has 16 residues. Trimming at V came to 0 bases and at J to 4 bases, leaving 6 bases not matched to a gene. Per the germline V gene, CDR1 is SNHLY and CDR2 is FYNNEI. In DNA, the CDR3 is TGTGCCAGCAGTGAAGCGAGGACTAGAAGGTACAATGAGCAGTTCTTC. Protein: CASSEARTRRYNEQFF.

This clonotype was seen repeatedly, ten times or more. The V call is TRBV20-1, the J call TRBJ2-3, with TRBD1 matching over 7 bases. Per germline, CDR1 DFQATT and CDR2 SNEGSKA (reference sequence). The CDR3 is 16 residues long. The J segment lost 4 bases and the V segment lost 3 bases, leaving 13 bases of the junction unmatched. The CDR3 reads CSASYSGQTNSDTQYF. CDR3 coding DNA: TGCAGTGCTAGCTATTCGGGACAGACCAATTCAGATACGCAGTATTTT.

The chain links TRBV6-1 to TRBJ2-5, with 15 bases identical to TRBD2. This CDR3 is 14 amino acids long. Trimming took 6 bases from V and 6 from J; bases not matched to a gene: 2. CDR1 and CDR2 from the germline V gene are MNHNS and SASEGT. Here the CDR3 reads CASRGLAGGQTQYF. The CDR3 bases are TGTGCCAGCAGGGGACTAGCGGGGGGACAGACCCAGTACTTC.

Only a few counts were recorded for this clonotype. The rearrangement uses TRBV5-5 and TRBJ2-2; 8 nucleotides agree with TRBD1. Germline V gives CDR1 SGHKS, CDR2 YYEKEE (reference sequence). The V gene end was trimmed by 0 bases and the J gene end by 6 bases; junction bases not matched to a gene: 7. This CDR3 spans 16 amino acids. CDR3 region: CASSLVPGGFAGELFF. CDR3 nucleotides: TGTGCCAGCAGCTTGGTCCCAGGGGGCTTCGCCGGGGAGCTGTTTTTT.

The V gene is TRBV7-2, the J gene TRBJ2-4; D is uncertain. Germline CDR1 and CDR2: SGHTA and FQGNSA. Trimming shortened V by 4 bases and J by 2 bases, and 3 bases separated the two germline ends. The CDR3 spans 12 residues. The CDR3 reads CASSSTKNIQYF. The CDR3 DNA is TGTGCCAGCAGCTCTACCAAAAACATTCAGTACTTC.

This clonotype is a singleton in its sample. The rearrangement links TRBV11-1 to TRBJ2-7; TRBD2 might be the D (5 bases). The CDR3 is 17 residues long. CDR1 SGHAT and CDR2 FQDESV come from the germline V gene (reference sequence). Trimming took 5 bases from V and 0 from J, leaving 20 bases between them. DNA for the CDR3: TGTGCCAGCAGCGAAGGGTCTGGGCGGGCGAGCTCCTACGAGCAGTACTTC. It codes for CASSEGSGRASSYEQYF.

The chain is built from TRBV5-5 and TRBJ2-7; a weak D match, TRBD2 (6 bases). Germline CDR1 SGHKS, CDR2 YYEKEE (reference sequence). The CDR3 consists of 14 residues. V was pared by 5 bases and J by 3 bases, with 15 bases between. CDR3 protein: CASRQTVGGYEQYV. For the CDR3, the DNA is TGTGCCAGCAGACAAACAGTGGGGGGCTACGAGCAGTACGTC.

The chain joins TRBV29-1 to TRBJ2-7; 10 nucleotides line up with TRBD2. Germline trimming cut 2 bases from V and 4 bases from J; bases unmatched to any gene: 2. CDR1 is SQVTM and CDR2 is ANQGSEA in the germline V gene. There are 13 residues in the CDR3. This CDR3 is CSVELAGVYEQYF. CDR3 sequence (DNA): TGCAGCGTTGAACTAGCGGGAGTTTACGAGCAGTACTTC.

The chain carries TRBV9 and TRBJ2-7, with TRBD1 as a possible D gene (6 bases). Germline CDR1 is SGDLS and CDR2 is YYNGEE. The V gene lost 3 bases and the J gene lost 2 bases, with 12 bases spanning the gap. The CDR3 has 14 residues. The chain's CDR3 is CASSATGLAYEQYF. CDR3 sequence (DNA): TGTGCCAGCAGCGCAACAGGGCTAGCCTACGAGCAGTACTTC.

This clonotype was detected a few times. The rearrangement joins TRBV2 to TRBJ2-1; no clear D. Trimming shortened V by 4 bases and J by 12 bases, and 10 bases separated the two germline ends. Germline lookup yields CDR1 SNHLY and CDR2 FYNNEI. The CDR3 loop spans 11 amino acids. DNA of the CDR3: TGTGCCAGCAGTGTTGATATACCGCAGTTCTTC. Translated, it gives CASSVDIPQFF. Full variable domain (remainder filled in from reference TRBV2 and TRBJ2-1): EPEVTQTPSHQVTQMGQEVILRCVPISNHLYFYWYRQILGQKVEFLVSFYNNEISEKSEIFDDQFSVERPDGSNFTLKIRSTKLEDSAMYFCASSVDIPQFFGPGTRLTVL.

Concerning this clonotype: An end of the junction differs from the germline gene, which may be a read error. The rearrangement uses TRBV19 and TRBJ2-2, with D unresolved. The CDR3 contains 15 residues. Germline loops: CDR1 LNHDA, CDR2 SQIVND (reference sequence). The CDR3 region has the DNA TGTGCCAGTAGTATAACATCAAGGGTTTACGGGCAGCTGTTTTTT. Protein sequence: CASSITSRVYGQLFF. Drawing the rest from reference TRBV19 and TRBJ2-2, the complete variable domain is DGGITQSPKYLFRKEGQNVTLSCEQNLNHDAMYWYRQDPGQGLRLIYYSQIVNDFQKGDIAEGYSVSREKKESFPLTVTSAQKNPTAFYLCASSITSRVYGQLFFGEGSRLTVL.

V is TRBV7-8 and J is TRBJ2-1, with 8 nucleotides matching TRBD1. Germline assignment: CDR1 SGHVS and CDR2 FQNEAQ. The CDR3 has 16 amino acids. J lost 6 bases, V lost 5 bases, and 12 bases had no gene match. CDR3 in DNA: TGTGCCAGCAGCCTCCCAAGGACAGGGCTGGGCAATGAGCAGTTCTTC. This gives the protein CASSLPRTGLGNEQFF.